This TCR beta chain was retrieved from a study of T-cell memory formation after mild COVID-19. J was trimmed by 7 bases and V by 3 bases; bases with no gene match: 2. Germline assignment: CDR1 SGHDT and CDR2 YYEEEE. The CDR3 contains 13 residues. TCRdb fed the 5' RACE reads into MiXCR, producing one record per CDR3 protein. The table includes about 390,000 distinct CDR3 sequences, approximately 16% detected once. Sequenced sample: PBMCs or a T cell subset sorted from them (not recorded which). The TCR comes from a man between 18 and 35 years old who had mild COVID-19 (a few samples of this study predate the infection). Cell type and time point are not known. The chain carries TRBV5-6 and TRBJ1-4; 8 bases line up with TRBD1. The CDR3 DNA reads TGTGCCAGCAGCTCTGACAGGGGTGAAAAACTGTTTTTT. Its protein is CASSSDRGEKLFF.